This passage covers 13 T cell receptor beta chains from one sample sequenced in a study of regulatory T cells in long-lasting Graves disease. According to the study, TCR beta libraries were built with iRepertoire HTBI primers and CDR3-region Arm-PCR. TCRdb recomputed calls from the multiplex PCR reads with MiXCR, one row per CDR3 protein. The sample shows some 300,000 distinct CDR3 sequences, 20% to 25% of them seen only once. Time point here: persistent/refractory GD, antithyroid drugs over 5 years with positive TRAb. After RNA was extracted from PBMCs, the TCR library was made from it. Sample: peripheral blood mononuclear cells (PBMCs), taken when the disease was refractory, from a patient treated with antithyroid drugs. All receptors come from a female donor with Graves disease.

Comments on this clonotype: Possible read error: a much larger clone is one base away. The chain couples TRBV7-8 to TRBJ1-2; TRBD1 is a possible D gene (5 bases). The V gene's germline CDR1 is SGHVS and CDR2 FQNEAQ. This CDR3 is built from 16 residues. In DNA, the CDR3 is TGTGCCAGCAGCTTAGCCACGCAGGGCAAGAACTATGGCTACGCCTTC. Residues: CASSLATQGKNYGYAF.

V usage is TRBV5-6 and J usage is TRBJ1-2; D might be TRBD1 (5 bases). This CDR3 comprises 12 residues. Looked up from germline, CDR1 is SGHDT and CDR2 is YYEEEE. The V end was cut by 2 bases, the J end by 6 bases, with 8 bases between. CDR3 bases: TGTGCCAGCAGCTTAGGCAGGGATGGCTACACCTTC. Encoded protein: CASSLGRDGYTF. The full variable domain, in which reference TRBV5-6 and TRBJ1-2 provide the parts outside the CDR3, is DAGVTQSPTHLIKTRGQQVTLRCSPKSGHDTVSWYQQALGQGPQFIFQYYEEEERQRGNFPDRFSGHQFPNYSSELNVNALLLGDSALYLCASSLGRDGYTFGSGTRLTVV.

There are many counts of this clonotype. This chain uses TRBV2 with TRBJ1-5; 9 bases are a match to TRBD1. Germline V gene data show CDR1 as SNHLY and CDR2 as FYNNEI. The trim removed 1 base at V and 4 bases at J, leaving 2 bases unmatched. CDR3 length equals 15 residues. CDR3 bases: TGTGCCAGCAGTGAAGAAGGACAGGGGAATCAGCCCCAGCATTTT. It specifies CASSEEGQGNQPQHF.

V gene TRBV5-5 combines with J gene TRBJ2-2, with 13 positions matching TRBD2. V lost 1 base to trimming and J lost 4 bases; unmatched junction nucleotides: 7. The CDR3 runs 18 residues. In germline, CDR1 is SGHKS, CDR2 YYEKEE (reference sequence). The CDR3 region is CASSLTGLAGVRTGELFF. DNA of the CDR3: TGTGCCAGCAGCTTGACAGGACTAGCGGGAGTGCGCACCGGGGAGCTGTTTTTT.

The chain links TRBV20-1 to TRBJ2-5, with unresolved D. Germline loops: CDR1 DFQATT, CDR2 SNEGSKA (reference sequence). The V end was cut by 2 bases, the J end by 3 bases, with 10 bases between. This CDR3 has 13 amino acids. In nucleotides, the CDR3 is TGCAGTGCTAGATCCGAGACCAAAGAGACCCAGTACTTC. It is translated as CSARSETKETQYF.

Note on this clonotype: A much larger clonotype is one base distant, so this may be a read error. The rearrangement uses TRBV20-1 and TRBJ1-1, with a tentative D call TRBD1 (5 bases). Trimming left V 8 bases short and J 3 bases short, with 16 bases between. CDR1 is DFQATT and CDR2 is SNEGSKA in the germline V gene (reference sequence). This CDR3 contains 13 residues. The CDR3 DNA reads TGCAGTACCTACCAGACAGCGGACACTGAAGCTTTCTTT. Its protein product is CSTYQTADTEAFF.

The chain recombines TRBV27 with TRBJ1-3; TRBD1 might be the D (6 bases). Germline lookup yields CDR1 MNHEY and CDR2 SMNVEV (reference sequence). The CDR3 totals 16 residues. Trimming stripped 6 bases from V and 2 bases from J, with 17 bases between. CDR3 DNA: TGTGCCAGCAGACCTGGCCGAGGACAGCCTGGAAACACCATATATTTT. Amino acids: CASRPGRGQPGNTIYF.

This clonotype was counted only a few times. V and J are TRBV3-1 and TRBJ1-4; D uncertain. There are 13 residues in the CDR3. Between the trimmed V and J ends, which lost 3 bases and 8 bases, there was a span of 10 bases. Germline values: CDR1 LGHDT, CDR2 YNNKEL (reference sequence). The CDR3: CASSQTYLEKLFF. The CDR3 DNA is TGTGCCAGCAGCCAGACCTACCTGGAAAAACTGTTTTTT. Using reference TRBV3-1 and TRBJ1-4 for the parts outside the CDR3, the full variable domain is DTAVSQTPKYLVTQMGNDKSIKCEQNLGHDTMYWYKQDSKKFLKIMFSYNNKELIINETVPNRFSPKSPDKAHLNLHINSLELGDSAVYFCASSQTYLEKLFFGSGTQLSVL.

The rearrangement uses TRBV5-5 and TRBJ2-7, with D tentatively TRBD1 (6 bases). Trimming shortened V by 4 bases and J by 2 bases, and 13 bases separated the two germline ends. The CDR3 length is 14 residues. Germline V lookup: CDR1 SGHKS, CDR2 YYEKEE (reference sequence). The CDR3 coding sequence is TGTGCCAGCAGCGGGAGTCCAGGGGCCTACGAGCAGTACTTC. This sequence encodes CASSGSPGAYEQYF.

The chain recombines TRBV7-2 with TRBJ2-3; D uncertain. Germline values: CDR1 SGHTA, CDR2 FQGNSA. CDR3 length equals 12 residues. The V end was cut by 4 bases, the J end by 5 bases, with 7 bases between. CDR3 loop: CASSWQQDTQYF. The CDR3 DNA reads as TGTGCCAGCAGCTGGCAGCAAGATACGCAGTATTTT.

The chain has TRBV7-2 and TRBJ2-7; D remains ambiguous. The CDR3 spans 13 residues. From germline, CDR1 is SGHTA and CDR2 FQGNSA. The V end was cut by 1 base, the J end by 4 bases, with 8 bases between. The CDR3 is CASSLGVEYEQYF. CDR3 DNA sequence: TGTGCCAGCAGCTTAGGGGTGGAGTACGAGCAGTACTTC.

The chain joins TRBV13 to TRBJ1-1; D is perhaps TRBD1 (5 bases). Per germline, CDR1 PRHDT and CDR2 FYEKMQ (reference sequence). The CDR3 runs 14 residues. V was cut by 11 bases and J by 0 bases, with 16 bases left in between. CDR3 nucleotide sequence: TGTGCCGCGGGACGGGAACGGATGAACACTGAAGCTTTCTTT. Residues: CAAGRERMNTEAFF.

In its sample, this clonotype was seen a few times. This chain uses TRBV6-1 with TRBJ1-1; unclear D gene. CDR1 MNHNS and CDR2 SASEGT come from the germline V gene. V was clipped by 6 bases and J by 4 bases, with 18 bases between them. The CDR3 loop spans 15 amino acids. This CDR3 reads CASSIGTPLATEAFF. CDR3 nucleotides: TGTGCCAGCAGCATCGGAACCCCACTGGCCACTGAAGCTTTCTTT.